This T cell receptor beta chain was sequenced for a study of blood T cell repertoires in COVID-19. Looking at the study overall: Sources were T cells, B-cell-depleted T cells, or PBMCs; the material itself was cDNA or gDNA.

Followed longitudinally, the Seattle patients had been enrolled during active infection. In the source study's methods: Scientists estimated how many nucleated cells there were by amplifying reference gene primers. Sequencing used immunoSEQ multiplex PCR; TCRdb keeps in-frame clones, though not all of them. Clone size and V and J calls were adopted from that table, with D and trimming inferred from the DNA. This table has a few hundred thousand clones, around 87% appearing once. Germline-derived CDR1 and CDR2 are LGHDT and YNNKEL (reference sequence). Trimming removed 4 bases at V and 8 bases at J, with 14 bases between. CDR3 length equals 14 residues.

The gene calls are TRBV3-1 (or the pseudogene TRBV3-2) and TRBJ1-4; D is uncertain. The receptor was derived from an older woman with COVID-19, enrolled during active disease. Sample: peripheral blood. CDR3 protein: CASSRFRETEKLFF. CDR3 DNA sequence: TGTGCCAGCAGCCGCTTCCGGGAGACCGAAAAACTGTTTTTT.